Following are 30 T cell receptor beta chains from one sample sequenced in a study of T-cell memory formation after mild COVID-19 (dated by TCRdb to the early 2020s). Receptor libraries were prepared by 5' RACE. Sequenced on an Illumina NovaSeq 6000. Starting from the raw public reads, TCRdb applied fastp trimming at Q25, assembled clones with MiXCR and retained in-frame beta chains. Each record represents a unique CDR3 protein, reported with the most common genes and DNA among its rows. The sample yields fewer than 350,000 distinct CDR3 sequences; roughly 8.2% were counted once. The ten largest clones add up to 22% of the sample. Sequencing input: PBMCs or a T cell subset sorted from them (not recorded which). These receptors originate from a man younger than 30 who had mild COVID-19 (a few samples of this study predate the infection). The sample titles of this study are shuffled in the database, so cell type and time point are left out; the donor was told from shared clones.

This clonotype was seen a few times. The genes are TRBV4-3 and TRBJ2-2, with TRBD2 identical over 8 bases. CDR3 length: 18 amino acids. Germline loops: CDR1 LGHNA, CDR2 YSLEER. V shed 0 bases, J shed 3 bases, and the junction held 9 bases outside the gene matches. The CDR3 DNA sequence: TGCGCCAGCAGCCAAGATCCGGGACTAGGTTTCGACACCGGGGAGCTGTTTTTT. Amino acids: CASSQDPGLGFDTGELFF.

This clonotype was counted a few times. The gene calls are TRBV5-1 and TRBJ2-7; tentatively, D is TRBD2 (6 bases). V lost 0 bases and J lost 2, with 12 bases in between. The CDR3 is 15 amino acids. Germline CDR1 reads SGHRS; CDR2 reads YFSETQ. Here the CDR3 reads CASSLEAGWAYEQYV. The CDR3 nucleotides are TGCGCCAGCAGCTTGGAGGCGGGGTGGGCCTACGAGCAGTACGTC.

The rearrangement uses TRBV19 and TRBJ1-2; TRBD1 matches 8 bases. Germline V gene sequence: CDR1 LNHDA, CDR2 SQIVND (reference sequence). The junction had 6 bases not matched to a gene; V was cut back by 7 bases and J by 8 bases. The CDR3 runs 12 residues. DNA of the CDR3: TGTGCCAGTAAGCGGACAGGGAGCGGCTACACCTTC. Protein: CASKRTGSGYTF.

This chain links TRBV12-5 with TRBJ2-1; 9 bases are a match to TRBD1. The CDR3 spans 15 residues. The junction had 9 bases not matched to a gene; V was cut back by 5 bases and J by 7 bases. CDR1 is LGHNT and CDR2 is FRNRAP in the germline V gene. The CDR3 reads CASGPGQGPKNEQFF. The CDR3 DNA reads TGTGCTAGTGGTCCCGGACAGGGGCCGAAGAATGAGCAGTTCTTC.

The table lists this clonotype with a few counts. The chain has TRBV20-1 and TRBJ2-2; D could derive from TRBD1 or TRBD2 (5 bases each). Germline loops: CDR1 DFQATT, CDR2 SNEGSKA (reference sequence). Deletions cut 2 bases from V and 5 bases from J, with 12 bases between. There are 14 residues in the CDR3. Here the CDR3 reads CSARYEGSTGELFF. The CDR3 DNA reads as TGCAGTGCTAGATATGAGGGGAGTACCGGGGAGCTGTTTTTT.

In this sample, this clonotype turned up a few times. The rearrangement joins TRBV4-3 to TRBJ1-5; D is undetermined. Trimming took off 2 bases at V and 3 bases at J, with 11 bases between the two ends. The germline gives CDR1 LGHNA, CDR2 YSLEER. The length of the CDR3 is 15 residues. The CDR3 DNA follows: TGCGCCAGCAGCCAATCCGGGAACAACAATCAGCCCCAGCATTTT. Amino acid sequence: CASSQSGNNNQPQHF.

This chain connects TRBV7-9 to TRBJ2-7; D is unclear. V was shortened by 3 bases and J by 5 bases, with 14 bases between the two germline ends. Per the germline V gene, CDR1 is SEHNR and CDR2 is FQNEAQ (reference sequence). The CDR3 extends over 14 amino acids. The CDR3 protein is CASSFAAPGDEQYF. The DNA for the CDR3 is TGTGCCAGCAGCTTTGCAGCGCCCGGCGACGAGCAGTACTTC. The whole variable domain, filled in from reference TRBV7-9 and TRBJ2-7, reads DTGVSQNPRHKITKRGQNVTFRCDPISEHNRLYWYRQTLGQGPEFLTYFQNEAQLEKSRLLSDRFSAERPKGSFSTLEIQRTEQGDSAMYLCASSFAAPGDEQYFGPGTRLTVT.

V gene TRBV4-3 combines with J gene TRBJ1-2; maybe TRBD1 (5 bases). The V and J ends lost 1 base and 0 bases respectively, with 9 bases between them. Germline CDR1 reads LGHNA; CDR2 reads YSLEER. The CDR3 consists of 15 residues. CDR3 region: CASSQGSGTNYGYTF. The CDR3 bases are TGCGCCAGCAGCCAAGGGTCAGGGACTAACTATGGCTACACCTTC.

This clonotype was counted a few times. The V gene is TRBV7-2, the J gene TRBJ1-6; tentative D call: TRBD1 (5 bases). CDR3 length: 15 residues. CDR1 SGHTA and CDR2 FQGNSA come from the germline V gene. V shed 4 bases and J shed 9 bases, with 16 bases lying between them. The CDR3 reads CASSSDPGRVSPLHF. CDR3 coding DNA: TGTGCCAGCAGCTCCGACCCAGGCAGGGTTTCACCCCTCCACTTT.

The table lists this clonotype with many counts. The rearrangement links TRBV23-1 to TRBJ2-1; 7 nucleotides align to TRBD1. TRBV23-1 is known as an ORF, though its function is uncertain. V shed 8 bases and J 4 bases; nucleotides not matched to a gene: 8. This CDR3 contains 14 residues. The CDR3 protein is CASPGTALYNEQFF. The CDR3 DNA is TGCGCCAGCCCCGGGACAGCTTTATACAATGAGCAGTTCTTC.

This clonotype was picked up a small number of times. The chain employs TRBV7-2 and TRBJ1-2; 8 nucleotides align to TRBD1. Germline V gene lookup returns CDR1 SGHTA and CDR2 FQGNSA. The CDR3 runs to 14 residues. Trimming took 5 bases from V and 4 from J; bases not matched to a gene: 6. This CDR3 is CASSRGGQAYGYTF. The CDR3 DNA reads TGTGCCAGCAGCCGAGGGGGACAGGCCTATGGCTACACCTTC.

V gene TRBV3-1 combines with J gene TRBJ1-1; no reliable D call. V was trimmed by 0 bases and J by 3 bases, leaving 11 bases between them. CDR3 length: 15 amino acids. CDR1 and CDR2 from the germline V gene are LGHDT and YNNKEL (reference sequence). The CDR3 is CASSQDPGLYTEAFF. The DNA of the CDR3 is TGTGCCAGCAGCCAAGATCCGGGTCTGTACACTGAAGCTTTCTTT. The full variable domain, rest sourced from reference TRBV3-1 and TRBJ1-1, is DTAVSQTPKYLVTQMGNDKSIKCEQNLGHDTMYWYKQDSKKFLKIMFSYNNKELIINETVPNRFSPKSPDKAHLNLHINSLELGDSAVYFCASSQDPGLYTEAFFGQGTRLTVV.

J is TRBJ2-5 and V is TRBV3-1; 10 nucleotides line up with TRBD1. Germline CDR1 LGHDT, CDR2 YNNKEL (reference sequence). J lost 4 bases, V lost 7 bases, and 6 bases had no gene match. The CDR3 spans 14 residues. The CDR3 region is CASNFDRGRETQYF. The CDR3 DNA sequence: TGTGCCAGCAATTTCGACAGGGGGCGAGAGACCCAGTACTTC.

This clonotype turned up a few times. The chain employs TRBV7-2 and TRBJ2-3; D is ambiguous. Germline CDR1 SGHTA, CDR2 FQGNSA. Trimming shortened V by 5 bases and J by 1 base, and 10 bases separated the two germline ends. The CDR3 extends over 14 amino acids. The CDR3 spells CASSPGWRTDTQYF. The CDR3 bases are TGTGCCAGCAGCCCCGGATGGCGCACAGATACGCAGTATTTT.

This clonotype was seen more than once but under ten times. The chain links TRBV6-5 to TRBJ1-1, with D possibly being TRBD1 (5 bases). This CDR3 spans 16 amino acids. The germline V and J ends were trimmed by 10 bases and 2 bases, with 23 bases remaining between them. Germline CDR1 MNHEY, CDR2 SVGAGI. CDR3 amino acids: CATKGWTRDENTEAFF. CDR3 DNA sequence: TGTGCCACCAAGGGGTGGACCAGGGATGAAAACACTGAAGCTTTCTTT.

This clonotype was seen repeatedly, ten times or more. The conserved phenylalanine or tryptophan is not found at the CDR3 terminus, so this likely reflects a read error. The rearrangement links TRBV5-1 to TRBJ2-3; unclear D gene. The germline CDR1 and CDR2 sequences are SGHRS and YFSETQ. The CDR3 covers 14 residues. V was trimmed by 0 bases and J by 4 bases, leaving 9 bases between them. CDR3 sequence (DNA): TGCGCCAGCAGCTTGGGGGGTCCTGCAGATACGCAGTATCTT. As protein: CASSLGGPADTQYL.

This chain connects TRBV6-6 to TRBJ2-2; 12 nucleotides agree with TRBD2. This CDR3 contains 20 residues. From germline, CDR1 is MNHNY and CDR2 SVGAGI (reference sequence). V trimming: 2 bases; J trimming: 4 bases; junction bases outside the gene matches: 14. CDR3 sequence: CASSYVLGVGLAGSTGELFF. The CDR3 coding sequence is TGTGCCAGCAGTTACGTACTGGGGGTTGGACTAGCGGGGAGCACCGGGGAGCTGTTTTTT.

This clonotype was detected a few times. The J gene is TRBJ1-1, the V gene TRBV20-1, with D uncertain. Germline V gene sequence: CDR1 DFQATT, CDR2 SNEGSKA (reference sequence). V lost 2 bases to trimming and J lost 1 base, with 17 bases between them. The CDR3 runs to 16 residues. The CDR3 DNA is TGCAGTGCTAGACCTCTTCTCGGAGGACGGAACACTGAAGCTTTCTTT. Translating it yields CSARPLLGGRNTEAFF.

The chain carries TRBV30 and TRBJ1-2; D remains unclear. V lost 0 bases, J lost 7 bases, and 12 bases lay in between. The CDR3 consists of 13 residues. Looked up from germline, CDR1 is GTSNPN and CDR2 is SVGIG (reference sequence). The DNA of the CDR3 is TGTGCCTGGAGTGTATTGCCAGGTCGTGGCTACACCTTC. It codes for CAWSVLPGRGYTF.

In its sample, this clonotype was seen many times. The CDR3 spells CASSDPGITDTQYF. DNA of the CDR3: TGTGCCAGCAGCGACCCGGGGATCACAGATACGCAGTATTTT. The rearrangement links TRBV4-2 to TRBJ2-3, with D possibly being TRBD2 (5 bases). The length of the CDR3 is 14 residues. Trimming removed 5 bases from V and 2 bases from J, with 11 bases in between. Germline CDR1 reads LGHNA; CDR2 reads YNFKEQ.

In its sample, this clonotype was seen a few times. The chain employs TRBV5-1 and TRBJ2-1; D remains unclear. This CDR3 is 13 amino acids long. V gave up 4 bases and J gave up 6 bases, with 11 bases separating them. Germline V gene sequence: CDR1 SGHRS, CDR2 YFSETQ. The CDR3 region is CASSRVGGNEQFF. The CDR3 nucleotides are TGCGCCAGCAGCAGGGTTGGCGGCAATGAGCAGTTCTTC.

This clonotype was counted between two and nine times. The J gene is TRBJ1-2, the V gene TRBV7-2; 10 positions agree with TRBD1. Unmatched junction bases numbered 6, after V lost 0 bases and J lost 8 bases. This CDR3 contains 15 residues. The germline gives CDR1 SGHTA, CDR2 FQGNSA. For the CDR3, the DNA is TGTGCCAGCAGCTTAGCGACAGGGGGCGCGGTGGGCTACACCTTC. Translated, it gives CASSLATGGAVGYTF.

This clonotype was seen a handful of times. The rearrangement uses TRBV5-1 and TRBJ2-3, with 13 bases identical to TRBD2. V shed 5 bases, J shed 2 bases, and the junction held 8 bases outside the gene matches. This CDR3 has 17 residues. In germline, CDR1 is SGHRS, CDR2 YFSETQ. The CDR3 sequence: CASRPRTSGGITDTQYF. The CDR3 coding sequence is TGCGCCAGCAGACCACGGACTAGCGGGGGAATCACAGATACGCAGTATTTT.

This clonotype was counted only a few times. The chain employs TRBV27 and TRBJ2-2, with 9 nucleotides matching TRBD1. V shed 8 bases and J 5 bases; nucleotides not matched to a gene: 6. The germline V gene has CDR1 MNHEY and CDR2 SMNVEV (reference sequence). This CDR3 has 14 residues. The DNA for the CDR3 is TGTGCCAGCGGACAGGGGCGGGGGACCGGGGAGCTGTTTTTT. Its translation: CASGQGRGTGELFF.

The sample holds a few counts of this clonotype. CDR3 nucleotides: TGTGCCAGCAGCAGGACGGGGGCTGTCTACAATGAGCAGTTCTTC. As protein: CASSRTGAVYNEQFF. The V gene is TRBV9, the J gene TRBJ2-1; D might be TRBD1 or TRBD2, each matching 6 bases. The CDR3 spans 15 residues. Germline CDR1 and CDR2: SGDLS and YYNGEE. Trimming shortened V by 4 bases and J by 3 bases, and 14 bases separated the two germline ends.

This clonotype was seen more than once but under ten times. The chain uses TRBV5-1 and TRBJ2-3, with 7 positions matching TRBD1. This CDR3 comprises 18 residues. The junction had 14 bases not matched to a gene; V was cut back by 2 bases and J by 2 bases. Germline V gene data show CDR1 as SGHRS and CDR2 as YFSETQ. CDR3 DNA: TGCGCCAGCAGCTTACCGGCCCCCGGACAGGAGCCCACAGATACGCAGTATTTT. Protein product: CASSLPAPGQEPTDTQYF.

This chain joins TRBV11-2 and TRBJ2-3; D remains unclear. This CDR3 region has 18 residues. Trimming removed 2 bases from V and 4 bases from J, with 22 bases in between. Germline values: CDR1 SGHAT, CDR2 FQNNGV. The CDR3 is CASSLSSLSPKLPDTQYF. DNA of the CDR3: TGTGCCAGCAGCTTATCCAGTCTTTCGCCCAAGTTACCAGATACGCAGTATTTT.

This clonotype was recorded many times. The chain couples TRBV19 to TRBJ2-5; 9 bases align to TRBD2. The germline CDR1 and CDR2 sequences are LNHDA and SQIVND (reference sequence). J lost 0 bases, V lost 8 bases, and 4 bases had no gene match. The CDR3 runs 14 residues. The DNA of the CDR3 is TGTGCCAGTGGGACTAGCTTCTACCAAGAGACCCAGTACTTC. Translating it yields CASGTSFYQETQYF.

The chain combines TRBV28 with TRBJ2-3; 10 nucleotides line up with TRBD2. The ends lost 7 bases at V and 2 bases at J; junction bases unmatched: 9. Germline V gene sequence: CDR1 MDHEN, CDR2 SYDVKM. This CDR3 spans 16 amino acids. Here the CDR3 DNA reads TGTGCCAGCAAGTTAGCGGGGGGCCCCCTCACAGATACGCAGTATTTT. Its protein product is CASKLAGGPLTDTQYF. Filled out from reference TRBV28 and TRBJ2-3, the complete variable domain reads DVKVTQSSRYLVKRTGEKVFLECVQDMDHENMFWYRQDPGLGLRLIYFSYDVKMKEKGDIPEGYSVSREKKERFSLILESASTNQTSMYLCASKLAGGPLTDTQYFGPGTRLTVL.

This clonotype was counted only a few times. The rearrangement uses TRBV20-1 and TRBJ1-1; D is unresolved. V lost 7 bases and J 1 base, leaving 13 bases between the germline ends. CDR1 DFQATT and CDR2 SNEGSKA come from the germline V gene (reference sequence). The CDR3 extends over 13 amino acids. The CDR3 reads CSGADQPNTEAFF. The CDR3 bases are TGCAGTGGAGCCGACCAGCCGAACACTGAAGCTTTCTTT.